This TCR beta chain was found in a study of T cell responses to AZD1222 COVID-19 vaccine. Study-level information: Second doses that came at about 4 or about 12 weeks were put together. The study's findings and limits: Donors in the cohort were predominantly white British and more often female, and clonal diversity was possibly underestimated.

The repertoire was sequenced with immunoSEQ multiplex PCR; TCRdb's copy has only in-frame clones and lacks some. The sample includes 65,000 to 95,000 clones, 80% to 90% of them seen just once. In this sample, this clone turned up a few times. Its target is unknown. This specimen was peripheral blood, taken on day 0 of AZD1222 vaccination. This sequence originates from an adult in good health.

The CDR3 nucleotides read TGTGCCAGCAGCTTAACTGGCAGCATGAACACTGAAGCTTTCTTT. Translation gives CASSLTGSMNTEAFF. V gene TRBV7-3 combines with J gene TRBJ1-1; D gene unclear. Germline V CDR1 and CDR2: SGHTA, FQGTGA. Trimming left V 0 bases short and J 0 bases short, with 8 bases between. The length of the CDR3 is 15 residues.